The 25 T cell receptor beta chains given below trace back to one sample, sequenced in a study of T cells in Graves' hyperthyroidism and ophthalmopathy. RNA transcripts provided the source from which TCR beta CDR3 regions were amplified. A first-round RT-PCR of the TCR CDR3 used the HTBI primer set. TCRdb re-analysed the multiplex PCR reads in MiXCR, keeping a single row per CDR3 protein. The repertoire holds hundreds of thousands of distinct CDR3 sequences, with approximately 20% as singletons. The sample consisted of blood. All receptors come from a man aged 35 to 55 with Graves' ophthalmopathy.

This clonotype was recorded many times. The CDR3 reads CASMATGLGNQPQHF. Written as DNA, the CDR3 is TGTGCCAGCATGGCGACCGGGTTGGGCAATCAGCCCCAGCATTTT. The chain recombines TRBV2 with TRBJ1-5; D gene unclear. Per germline, CDR1 SNHLY and CDR2 FYNNEI. This CDR3 region has 15 residues. V shed 7 bases and J shed 2 bases, with 15 bases lying between them.

This clonotype was observed a handful of times. This chain connects TRBV4-2 to TRBJ2-3; the D gene is possibly TRBD1 (6 bases). The CDR3 has 16 amino acids. Germline values: CDR1 LGHNA, CDR2 YNFKEQ. V lost 0 bases and J 5 bases, leaving 15 bases between the germline ends. CDR3 DNA sequence: TGTGCCAGCAGCCAAGAGGAGGCCAGGGGAGAAGATACGCAGTATTTT. This translates into CASSQEEARGEDTQYF.

This clonotype was recorded a few times. The chain carries TRBV7-2 and TRBJ2-1, with 8 bases lining up with TRBD2. The V segment lost 5 bases and the J segment 7 bases; nucleotides outside the gene matches: 4. The CDR3 extends over 13 amino acids. Germline V gene sequence: CDR1 SGHTA, CDR2 FQGNSA. The DNA for the CDR3 is TGTGCCAGCAGCCTCGGGACTAGAAATGAGCAGTTCTTC. Protein product: CASSLGTRNEQFF.

This CDR3 is CASSLRGAPNTEAFF. In DNA, the CDR3 is TGTGCCAGCAGTTTAAGGGGGGCGCCGAACACTGAAGCTTTCTTT. The V gene is TRBV12-3 or TRBV12-4, the J gene TRBJ1-1; tentative D call: TRBD1 (6 bases). The CDR3 runs 15 residues. V gave up 2 bases and J gave up 1 base, with 11 bases separating them.

V and J are TRBV2 and TRBJ2-7, with TRBD2 matching 8 bases. V was clipped by 5 bases and J by 3 bases; unmatched bases: 6. The CDR3 length is 14 residues. Germline values: CDR1 SNHLY, CDR2 FYNNEI. The CDR3 nucleotides are TGTGCCAGCAGTTCGGGACTAGGTGTCTACGAGCAGTACTTC. It encodes CASSSGLGVYEQYF. Together with reference TRBV2 and TRBJ2-7, the CDR3 gives the full variable domain: EPEVTQTPSHQVTQMGQEVILRCVPISNHLYFYWYRQILGQKVEFLVSFYNNEISEKSEIFDDQFSVERPDGSNFTLKIRSTKLEDSAMYFCASSSGLGVYEQYFGPGTRLTVT.

This clonotype has ten or more counts. This chain connects TRBV11-1 to TRBJ2-7; D remains ambiguous. From germline, CDR1 is SGHAT and CDR2 FQDESV (reference sequence). The CDR3 extends over 13 amino acids. V shed 5 bases and J shed 2 bases, with 10 bases lying between them. The CDR3 DNA is TGTGCCAGCAGCCCGATAAATCCCTACGAGCAGTACTTC. Amino acids: CASSPINPYEQYF.

This clonotype was detected many times. This rearrangement joins TRBV30 to TRBJ2-3; TRBD1 or TRBD2 may be the D gene (6 bases each). This CDR3 region has 15 residues. The ends were cut back, 1 base at V and 2 bases at J, with 13 bases in the middle. Germline assignment: CDR1 GTSNPN and CDR2 SVGIG (reference sequence). CDR3 coding DNA: TGTGCCTGGAGTGGACTAGGGGGTTCCACAGATACGCAGTATTTT. Its translation is CAWSGLGGSTDTQYF.

This clonotype was counted only a few times. The chain combines TRBV6-1 with TRBJ1-1; the D gene is possibly TRBD1 (5 bases). CDR1 is MNHNS, CDR2 SASEGT, per germline. The CDR3 sequence is 15 residues long. V was pared by 0 bases and J by 1 base, with 9 bases between. The DNA for the CDR3 is TGTGCCAGCAGTGAAGCGGCGGGGACGAACACTGAAGCTTTCTTT. Its protein is CASSEAAGTNTEAFF.

This clonotype was seen repeatedly, ten times or more. The gene calls are TRBV18 and TRBJ1-1; D is unresolved. The CDR3 consists of 14 residues. CDR1 is KGHSH, CDR2 LQKENI, per germline. Trimming removed 2 bases from V and 0 bases from J, with 7 bases in between. CDR3 coding DNA: TGTGCCAGCTCACCATTACAGCTGAACACTGAAGCTTTCTTT. Residues: CASSPLQLNTEAFF.

This clonotype was picked up many times. This chain joins TRBV6-1 and TRBJ2-7, with 10 bases identical to TRBD1. The CDR3 covers 15 residues. Germline assignment: CDR1 MNHNS and CDR2 SASEGT. With 0 bases clipped from V and 6 bases from J, the junction kept 5 bases outside the gene matches. The CDR3 here is CASSEAGQGLSEQYF. The CDR3 DNA reads as TGTGCCAGCAGTGAAGCGGGACAGGGGTTGAGCGAGCAGTACTTC.

Ten or more counts support this clonotype. The rearrangement uses TRBV7-9 and TRBJ1-1; 8 nucleotides align to TRBD1. CDR1 SEHNR and CDR2 FQNEAQ come from the germline V gene (reference sequence). Trimming cost V 4 bases and J 4 bases; bases outside gene matches: 5. The CDR3 runs to 14 residues. The CDR3 loop is CASSSAGTGTEAFF. The CDR3, as DNA: TGTGCCAGCAGCTCCGCCGGGACAGGCACTGAAGCTTTCTTT.

This clonotype was counted at least ten times. V and J are TRBV3-1 and TRBJ1-1; 10 bases agree with TRBD1. Trimming removed 4 bases from V and 6 bases from J; junction bases left unmatched: 8. The CDR3 extends over 15 amino acids. Germline values: CDR1 LGHDT, CDR2 YNNKEL (reference sequence). CDR3 sequence (DNA): TGTGCCAGCAGCCGAGGGGAGACAGGGGGCTCTGAAGCTTTCTTT. This encodes CASSRGETGGSEAFF. The full variable domain, its missing parts supplied by reference TRBV3-1 and TRBJ1-1, is DTAVSQTPKYLVTQMGNDKSIKCEQNLGHDTMYWYKQDSKKFLKIMFSYNNKELIINETVPNRFSPKSPDKAHLNLHINSLELGDSAVYFCASSRGETGGSEAFFGQGTRLTVV.

This clonotype was observed a few times. The rearrangement links TRBV11-2 to TRBJ2-3, with TRBD2 matching over 12 bases. This CDR3 region has 17 residues. The germline gives CDR1 SGHAT, CDR2 FQNNGV. The V segment lost 5 bases and the J segment 2 bases; nucleotides outside the gene matches: 8. CDR3 bases: TGTGCCAGCAGCGCCGGAACTAGCGGGAGGATCACAGATACGCAGTATTTT. Amino acid sequence: CASSAGTSGRITDTQYF.

This clonotype has more than one count but fewer than ten. The chain carries TRBV30 and TRBJ2-7; TRBD2 aligns across 7 bases. The CDR3 is 13 residues long. Trimming cost V 2 bases and J 3 bases; bases outside gene matches: 4. CDR1 is GTSNPN, CDR2 SVGIG, per germline (reference sequence). CDR3 sequence reads: CAWSRREYYEQYF. The DNA for the CDR3 is TGTGCCTGGAGTCGGCGGGAGTACTACGAGCAGTACTTC.

This clonotype was counted a few times. The chain employs TRBV2 and TRBJ2-1, with D hard to call. This CDR3 contains 14 residues. The V gene lost 2 bases and the J gene lost 5 bases, with 10 bases spanning the gap. Germline lookup yields CDR1 SNHLY and CDR2 FYNNEI. This chain's CDR3 is CASSEYRLHNEQFF. The CDR3, as DNA: TGTGCCAGCAGTGAATATAGACTCCACAATGAGCAGTTCTTC.

The chain combines TRBV12-3 or TRBV12-4 with TRBJ2-2, with TRBD2 matching 7 bases. V was pared by 3 bases and J by 1 base, with 5 bases of the junction left unmatched. This CDR3 contains 16 residues. The CDR3 loop reads CASSLPGTMNTGELFF. The CDR3 DNA follows: TGTGCCAGCAGTTTGCCCGGGACTATGAACACCGGGGAGCTGTTTTTT.

This clonotype was observed many times. The chain employs TRBV24-1 and TRBJ2-5; a possible D gene is TRBD1 (6 bases). This CDR3 is built from 13 residues. V was clipped by 5 bases and J by 4 bases, with 10 bases between them. CDR1 KGHDR and CDR2 SFDVKD come from the germline V gene. CDR3 sequence: CATSGGGRETQYF. CDR3 bases: TGTGCCACCAGTGGTGGGGGCCGAGAGACCCAGTACTTC.

This clonotype was counted a few times. The rearrangement links TRBV28 to TRBJ2-7, with TRBD1 identical over 8 bases. CDR3 length: 12 amino acids. The V segment lost 10 bases and the J segment 4 bases; nucleotides outside the gene matches: 6. CDR1 is MDHEN and CDR2 is SYDVKM in the germline V gene. CDR3 in DNA: TGTGCCACGACAGGGGTCCGGTACGAGCAGTACTTC. This gives the protein CATTGVRYEQYF.

The chain carries TRBV18 and TRBJ1-4; tentatively, D is TRBD1 (6 bases). V was cut by 6 bases and J by 4 bases, with 15 bases left in between. Germline lookup yields CDR1 KGHSH and CDR2 LQKENI. The CDR3 loop spans 15 amino acids. CDR3 sequence (DNA): TGTGCCAGCTCCACACAGACAGGTGGTAATGAAAAACTGTTTTTT. This codes for CASSTQTGGNEKLFF.

The J gene is TRBJ1-5, the V gene TRBV12-3 or TRBV12-4, with D perhaps TRBD1 (5 bases). The CDR3 is 15 amino acids. Trimming stripped 2 bases from V and 4 bases from J, with 12 bases between. CDR3 residues: CASSLFTGLNQPQHF. CDR3 nucleotide sequence: TGTGCCAGCAGTTTATTTACAGGATTAAATCAGCCCCAGCATTTT.

This clonotype has at least ten counts. The V call is TRBV20-1, the J call TRBJ2-7; 8 nucleotides agree with TRBD2. CDR3 length: 15 amino acids. Germline V gene data show CDR1 as DFQATT and CDR2 as SNEGSKA (reference sequence). V was clipped by 4 bases and J by 4 bases; unmatched bases: 12. As DNA, the CDR3 is TGCAGTGCTAACGGGGGGGGCGCTCTAGGATACGAGCAGTACTTC. Translated: CSANGGGALGYEQYF.

A few counts support this clonotype. The chain joins TRBV20-1 to TRBJ1-5; TRBD1 matches 12 bases. CDR3 length: 15 amino acids. Germline V gene sequence: CDR1 DFQATT, CDR2 SNEGSKA (reference sequence). After removal of 5 bases from V and 2 bases from J, the junction contained 4 bases not matched to a gene. The CDR3 coding sequence is TGCAGTGCTGGGACAGGGGGCATTGGCAATCAGCCCCAGCATTTT. Protein sequence: CSAGTGGIGNQPQHF.

This clonotype turned up a few times. The chain couples TRBV7-3 to TRBJ2-1; D possibly matches TRBD1 or TRBD2 (7 bases each). CDR1 is SGHTA and CDR2 is FQGTGA in the germline V gene. The germline V and J ends were trimmed by 5 bases and 4 bases, with 18 bases remaining between them. The CDR3 covers 16 residues. The CDR3 nucleotides are TGTGCCAGCAGCCAAGGGGGCGGGGGTGGGTACAATGAGCAGTTCTTC. Translating it yields CASSQGGGGGYNEQFF.

In this sample, this clonotype turned up a few times. The chain has TRBV12-3 or TRBV12-4 and TRBJ1-5; tentatively, D is TRBD1 (6 bases). The ends were cut back, 7 bases at V and 7 bases at J, with 11 bases in the middle. This CDR3 contains 12 residues. CDR3 sequence (DNA): TGTGCCAGCACCTCAGGGGTCCAGCCCCAGCATTTT. Its translation: CASTSGVQPQHF.

This clonotype has at least ten counts. The chain combines TRBV2 with TRBJ2-7; no clear D gene. V shed 7 bases and J shed 6 bases, with 10 bases lying between them. Germline V CDR1 and CDR2: SNHLY, FYNNEI. The CDR3 totals 11 residues. CDR3 in DNA: TGTGCCAGCAAGTCGGCTACCGAGCAGTACTTC. This encodes CASKSATEQYF.